The 6 T cell receptor beta chains given below trace back to one sample, sequenced in a study of blood T cells in healthy people across ages. Then a second PCR, running roughly 6 to 12 cycles, was carried out with a sample-barcoded 5' primer and a J-beta primer mix. TCRdb re-called the 5' RACE reads through MiXCR, storing one row per CDR3 protein. The sample has 1.5 million to 2 million distinct CDR3 sequences, under 30% seen once. Sample: blood. These receptors came from a woman aged 25-40 years in good health.

Concerning this clonotype itself: Possible read error: a much larger clone is one base away. The chain recombines TRBV10-1 with TRBJ1-2; D remains unclear. Germline CDR1 and CDR2: WNHNN and SYGVQD (reference sequence). V dropped 3 bases and J dropped 6 bases, with 23 bases sitting between them. This CDR3 has 17 amino acids. CDR3 residues: CASSEVRHGGRRDGYTF. CDR3 sequence (DNA): TGCGCCAGCAGTGAAGTAAGACACGGCGGCCGGCGAGATGGCTACACCTTC.

V and J are TRBV27 and TRBJ1-3, with TRBD1 matching 7 bases. Germline CDR1 reads MNHEY; CDR2 reads SMNVEV (reference sequence). The length of the CDR3 is 14 residues. Trimming removed 6 bases from V and 4 bases from J; junction bases left unmatched: 6. CDR3 region: CASRQGGSGNTIYF. The CDR3 region has the DNA TGTGCCAGCAGGCAGGGGGGTTCCGGAAACACCATATATTTT.

The chain has TRBV3-1 and TRBJ2-1; D is uncertain. This CDR3 is built from 15 residues. Germline loops: CDR1 LGHDT, CDR2 YNNKEL (reference sequence). Trimming removed 2 bases from V and 0 bases from J, with 8 bases in between. The CDR3 DNA reads TGTGCCAGCAGCCAAAGTTACAGCTCCTACAATGAGCAGTTCTTC. Protein product: CASSQSYSSYNEQFF.

The V and J genes are TRBV19 and TRBJ2-5, with 10 positions matching TRBD1. Germline assignment: CDR1 LNHDA and CDR2 SQIVND (reference sequence). The CDR3 has 15 residues. J was trimmed by 5 bases and V by 5 bases; bases with no gene match: 8. CDR3 protein: CASSPRSDRGETQYF. In DNA form, the CDR3 reads TGTGCCAGTAGTCCACGGTCGGACAGGGGGGAGACCCAGTACTTC.

This clonotype has a handful of counts. The CDR3 DNA follows: TGTGCCAGCAGCTTAGCGGTGAGGGACCGGGGACTCTATAAGAATGAGCAGTTCTTC. Protein sequence: CASSLAVRDRGLYKNEQFF. V usage is TRBV7-9 and J usage is TRBJ2-1, with a tentative D call TRBD2 (6 bases). The germline V gene has CDR1 SEHNR and CDR2 FQNEAQ (reference sequence). V was trimmed by 0 bases and J by 7 bases, leaving 25 bases between them. The CDR3 spans 19 residues.

On this clonotype itself: Possible read error: a much larger clone is one base away. This chain joins TRBV10-2 and TRBJ2-1; TRBD2 might be the D (5 bases). The germline V gene has CDR1 WSHSY and CDR2 SAAADI. Trimming cost V 4 bases and J 10 bases, with 17 bases left between them. CDR3 length: 14 amino acids. The CDR3 is CASSGETGSYEQFF. The CDR3 DNA follows: TGCGCCAGCAGTGGGGAGACTGGGAGCTACGAGCAGTTCTTC.